The clone carrying this T cell receptor (beta chain) was picked up a small number of times. Antigen unknown. The data are from a study of T cells in Graves' hyperthyroidism and ophthalmopathy. General study findings and limits: In blood, most of the thyroid clonotypes expanded above 0.001 were also present. Ophthalmopathy and stable hyperthyroidism were separated by a 13 V-J model.

Germline CDR1 MNHEY, CDR2 SVGEGT. The CDR3 has 14 residues. V was shortened by 2 bases and J by 5 bases, with 9 bases between the two germline ends. RNA transcripts gave rise to amplified TCR beta CDR3 regions. The HTBI primer set served for first-round RT-PCR of the TCR CDR3. TCRdb reprocessed the multiplex PCR reads via MiXCR and lists one record per CDR3 protein. The sample lists hundreds of thousands of distinct CDR3 sequences, more than 15% occurring once. Ophthalmopathy cases met thresholds of Clinical Activity Score at least 3, NOSPECS grade at least 4 and duration under 3 months. Exclusion criteria comprised uncontrolled infection, other autoimmune disease, pregnancy or lactation.

The gene calls are TRBV6-2 or TRBV6-3 and TRBJ2-2, with TRBD2 as a possible D gene (5 bases). Sequencing was done on a sample of blood. This clonotype was sampled from a woman in her thirties or forties with Graves' ophthalmopathy. CDR3 sequence: CASSYGLGTGELFF. The CDR3 bases are TGTGCCAGCAGTTACGGACTGGGGACCGGGGAGCTGTTTTTT.